These 5 T cell receptor beta chains came from one sample sequenced in a study of T-cell memory formation after mild COVID-19. TCRdb passed the 5' RACE reads through MiXCR, listing each CDR3 protein once. In the table there are 200,000 to 300,000 distinct CDR3 sequences, approximately 9% of which are singletons. The sample was PBMCs or a T cell subset sorted from them (not recorded which). The receptors originated from a man in his late teens or twenties who had mild COVID-19 (a few samples of this study predate the infection). Cell type and time point are not known.

This chain joins TRBV28 and TRBJ1-2, with TRBD1 as a possible D gene (5 bases). Germline values: CDR1 MDHEN, CDR2 SYDVKM. This CDR3 has 13 amino acids. The ends were cut back, 7 bases at V and 4 bases at J, with 13 bases in the middle. CDR3 in amino acids: CASKRGLIYGYTF. The CDR3 nucleotides are TGTGCCAGCAAAAGGGGACTTATCTATGGCTACACCTTC.

This clonotype showed up many times. CDR3 nucleotides: TGCAGTGCTAGTAAGAACAGGGGATTTAGTCAGCCCCAGCATTTT. Encoded protein: CSASKNRGFSQPQHF. The chain recombines TRBV20-1 with TRBJ1-5; TRBD1 matches 7 bases. The length of the CDR3 is 15 residues. Germline CDR1 DFQATT, CDR2 SNEGSKA (reference sequence). The junction had 11 bases not matched to a gene; V was cut back by 3 bases and J by 6 bases.

This clonotype was recorded a few times. The chain links TRBV4-3 to TRBJ2-5; no reliable D call. Germline V gene lookup returns CDR1 LGHNA and CDR2 YSLEER. This CDR3 comprises 15 residues. V lost 0 bases and J 5 bases, leaving 13 bases between the germline ends. The chain's CDR3 is CASSQEANRPETQYF. The DNA for the CDR3 is TGCGCCAGCAGCCAAGAGGCCAACCGCCCGGAGACCCAGTACTTC.

The chain joins TRBV10-3 to TRBJ2-1; D ambiguous. The V and J ends lost 11 bases and 13 bases respectively, with 18 bases between them. The CDR3 spans 11 residues. Germline V gene sequence: CDR1 ENHRY, CDR2 SYGVKD. Written as DNA, the CDR3 is TGTGCCTCCCGTGCTGTGTCCGTTCAGTTCTTC. This codes for CASRAVSVQFF.

This clonotype came up a few times. The chain links TRBV6-5 to TRBJ2-3; maybe TRBD2 (5 bases). Germline V CDR1 and CDR2: MNHEY, SVGAGI. This CDR3 has 15 residues. The V gene lost 5 bases and the J gene lost 2 bases, with 14 bases spanning the gap. CDR3 in DNA: TGTGCCAGCAGTAGTTACGGGGTGCTCACAGATACGCAGTATTTT. This codes for CASSSYGVLTDTQYF.